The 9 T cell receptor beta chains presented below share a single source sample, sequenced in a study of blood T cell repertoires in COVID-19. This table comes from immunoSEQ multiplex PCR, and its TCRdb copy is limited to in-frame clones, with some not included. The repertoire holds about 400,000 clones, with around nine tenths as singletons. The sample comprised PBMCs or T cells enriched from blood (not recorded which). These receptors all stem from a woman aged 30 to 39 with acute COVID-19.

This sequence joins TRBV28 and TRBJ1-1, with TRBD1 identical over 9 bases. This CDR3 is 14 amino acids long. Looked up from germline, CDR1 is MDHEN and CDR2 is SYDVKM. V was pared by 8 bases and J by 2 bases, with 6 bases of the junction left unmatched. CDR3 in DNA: TGTGCCAGCTGGACAGGGGCCTATAACACTGAAGCTTTCTTT. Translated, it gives CASWTGAYNTEAFF. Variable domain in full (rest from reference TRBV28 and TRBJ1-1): DVKVTQSSRYLVKRTGEKVFLECVQDMDHENMFWYRQDPGLGLRLIYFSYDVKMKEKGDIPEGYSVSREKKERFSLILESASTNQTSMYLCASWTGAYNTEAFFGQGTRLTVV.

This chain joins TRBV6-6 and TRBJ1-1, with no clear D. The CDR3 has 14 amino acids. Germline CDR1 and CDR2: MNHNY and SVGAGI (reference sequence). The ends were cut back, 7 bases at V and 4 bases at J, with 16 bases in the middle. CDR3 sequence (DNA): TGTGCCAGCACCCTCCTGGAGGTTCCCACTGAAGCTTTCTTT. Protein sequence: CASTLLEVPTEAFF.

CDR3 residues: CASSQDRTAIYGYTF. DNA for the CDR3: TGCGCCAGCAGCCAAGATCGGACAGCTATCTATGGCTACACCTTC. V is TRBV4-3 and J is TRBJ1-2; possibly TRBD1 for D (6 bases). V lost 0 bases, J lost 4 bases, and 12 bases lay in between. Germline V CDR1 and CDR2: LGHNA, YSLEER. The CDR3 contains 15 residues.

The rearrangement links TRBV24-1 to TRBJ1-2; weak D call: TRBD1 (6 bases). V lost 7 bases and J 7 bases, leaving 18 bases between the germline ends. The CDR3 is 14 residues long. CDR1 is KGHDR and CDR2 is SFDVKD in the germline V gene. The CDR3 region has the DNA TGTGCCACCAGGGATCCGGGGGGCGCGGGTGGCTACACCTTC. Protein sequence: CATRDPGGAGGYTF.

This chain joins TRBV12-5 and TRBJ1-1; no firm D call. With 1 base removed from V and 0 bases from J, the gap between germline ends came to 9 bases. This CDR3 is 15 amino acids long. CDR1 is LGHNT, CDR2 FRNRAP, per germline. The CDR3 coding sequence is TGTGCTAGTGGTTTGGATTACAGCCTGAACACTGAAGCTTTCTTT. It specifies CASGLDYSLNTEAFF.

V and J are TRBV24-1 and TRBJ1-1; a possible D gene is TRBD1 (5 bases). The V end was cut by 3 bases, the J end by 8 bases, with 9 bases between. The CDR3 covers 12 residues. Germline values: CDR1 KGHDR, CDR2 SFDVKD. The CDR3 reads CATSDATAEAFF. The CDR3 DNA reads TGTGCCACCAGTGATGCGACAGCAGAAGCTTTCTTT.

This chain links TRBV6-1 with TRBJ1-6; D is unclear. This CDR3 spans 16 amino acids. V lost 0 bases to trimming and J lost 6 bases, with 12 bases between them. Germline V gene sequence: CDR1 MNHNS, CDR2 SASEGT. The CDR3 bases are TGTGCCAGCAGTGAAGCGGGCCCCCTTGGTAATTCACCCCTCCACTTT. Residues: CASSEAGPLGNSPLHF.

In DNA form, the CDR3 reads TGCAGCGTTGTGGGCGGGAGGGCCAATGAAAAACTGTTTTTT. Residues: CSVVGGRANEKLFF. The chain joins TRBV29-1 to TRBJ1-4; D is unclear. Trimming shortened V by 4 bases and J by 5 bases, and 14 bases separated the two germline ends. This CDR3 comprises 14 residues. Germline CDR1 and CDR2: SQVTM and ANQGSEA.

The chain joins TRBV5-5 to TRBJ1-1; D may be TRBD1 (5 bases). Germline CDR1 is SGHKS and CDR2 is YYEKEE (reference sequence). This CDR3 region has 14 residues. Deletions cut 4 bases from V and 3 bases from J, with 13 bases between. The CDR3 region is CASSPQGRDTEAFF. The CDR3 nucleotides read TGTGCCAGCAGCCCCCAGGGTCGAGACACTGAAGCTTTCTTT.